The entry below describes one TCR beta chain. Its matching antigen is unknown. The entry originates in a study of radiotherapy plus CTLA-4 blockade in lung cancer. About the study: Disease control was seen in over 25% of patients, objective responses in roughly 17%. Study outcomes and limitations: Increased serum interferon-beta after radiation also reportedly predicted response strongly. Blood TCR clones of tumor origin expanded after radiotherapy plus ipilimumab.

V trimming: 4 bases; J trimming: 3 bases; junction bases outside the gene matches: 5. Germline CDR1 reads MNHEY; CDR2 reads SMNVEV (reference sequence). The CDR3 covers 14 residues. Profiling relied on immunoSEQ multiplex PCR, and the TCRdb table lists in-frame clones only, not all of them. This sample has over 60,000 clones, with around nine tenths found just once. Those with chemo-refractory metastatic non-small-cell lung cancer were treated with focal radiation combined with CTLA-4 blockade using ipilimumab. Sample: peripheral blood, taken from a patient treated with radiotherapy plus ipilimumab. This TCR came from a human donor with non-small cell lung cancer who had stable disease on radiotherapy plus ipilimumab. This chain connects TRBV27 to TRBJ1-1; TRBD1 matches at 7 bases. This CDR3 reads CASSSRDRYTEAFF. CDR3 sequence (DNA): TGTGCCAGCAGTTCAAGGGACAGATACACTGAAGCTTTCTTT.